This TCR beta chain was captured in a study of blood T cell repertoires in COVID-19. Study in general: COVID-19 samples collected from the United States, Italy and Spain covered acute and convalescent phases. The cDNA or gDNA used as material had been derived from T cells, B-cell-depleted T cells, or PBMCs.

Study processing details: How many nucleated cells were present was estimated from reference gene primer amplification. Assay used: immunoSEQ multiplex PCR; TCRdb lists only in-frame clones, some missing. V, J and clone size are those of that table, while D and trimming were read from the DNA. This table has fewer than 200,000 clones, around 82% appearing once. Trimming stripped 4 bases from V and 3 bases from J, with 10 bases between. Germline V CDR1 and CDR2: KGHSH, LQKENI. The CDR3 loop spans 14 amino acids. The sequenced sample was peripheral blood. The receptor comes from a man between 60 and 75 years old who had recovered from COVID-19. V is TRBV18 and J is TRBJ1-5, with a tentative D call TRBD1 (6 bases). The CDR3 region has the DNA TGTGCCAGCTCACAAGGACAGTACAATCAGCCCCAGCATTTT. It yields the protein CASSQGQYNQPQHF.